This T cell receptor (beta chain) originates from a study of CD8 T cells in ankylosing spondylitis. This clonotype was seen a handful of times. Its target is unknown. TCRdb called the 5' RACE reads again in MiXCR, with one record for every CDR3 protein. The repertoire holds 700,000 to 1,000,000 distinct CDR3 sequences, about 10% seen once, with 0.51% in the top ten. Study observations and caveats: In the blood and synovial fluid of reactive arthritis, some motif variants had been previously reported. What seemed typical of ankylosing spondylitis blood was a TCR beta motif built from roughly eight highly homologous variants.

This CDR3 spans 12 amino acids. Trimming cost V 6 bases and J 4 bases, with 7 bases left between them. Germline V lookup: CDR1 ENHRY, CDR2 SYGVKD. Sequencing was carried out using blood, either unsorted or a sorted T cell fraction (not recorded which). The TCR sequence derives from a male donor with ankylosing spondylitis. The rearrangement links TRBV10-3 to TRBJ1-3; D remains unclear. This CDR3 reads CAISTNGNTIYF. In nucleotides, the CDR3 is TGTGCCATCAGCACTAACGGAAACACCATATATTTT.